These T cell receptor beta chains were read from a single sample in a study of cytomegalovirus exposure and HLA in healthy donors. The repertoire was sequenced with immunoSEQ multiplex PCR; TCRdb's copy has only in-frame clones and lacks some. The sample lists 300,000 to 450,000 clones, roughly 90% seen once, with 0.8% to 0.85% in the top ten. Sequencing was done on a sample of PBMCs. The receptors shown here come from a woman aged 18-30 years in good health and CMV-seronegative. Each CDR3 is given with its conserved first and last residue. Each record gives: CDR3 length, J gene, clone size, V gene, D gene, CDR3 protein, CDR3 DNA. The D gene is left open where the match is weak. Not all rows give a size; the values are once, few, many and, for expanded clones, a class.

13	TRBJ1-5	-	TRBV14	-	CASSTQGNQPQHF	TGTGCCAGCAGCACACAGGGCAATCAGCCCCAGCATTTT
17	TRBJ2-7	-	TRBV7-3	TRBD1	CASSLTGGTGGMGEQYF	TGTGCCAGCAGCTTAACTGGAGGGACAGGGGGTATGGGCGAGCAGTACTTC
18	TRBJ1-2	few	TRBV4-1	-	CASSQLSATGTFGYGYTF	TGCGCCAGCAGCCAACTATCGGCAACAGGGACATTTGGCTATGGCTACACCTTC
16	TRBJ1-1	-	TRBV28	-	CASYSLGGGGNTEAFF	TGTGCCAGCTACAGTTTAGGGGGGGGAGGGAACACTGAAGCTTTCTTT
19	TRBJ1-2	-	TRBV7-9	-	CASSALQRMGAEYNYGYTF	TGTGCCAGCAGCGCCCTACAGAGGATGGGGGCAGAATATAACTATGGCTACACCTTC
17	TRBJ2-3	-	TRBV15	-	CATSRFIRRGSTDTQYF	TGTGCCACCAGCAGGTTTATTAGGCGGGGCAGCACAGATACGCAGTATTTT
15	TRBJ2-1	-	TRBV2	TRBD1	CASRQQGTAGNEQFF	TGTGCCAGCAGGCAACAGGGGACGGCGGGCAATGAGCAGTTCTTC
13	TRBJ1-4	-	TRBV30	-	CAWSKGSQQTLFF	TGTGCCTGGAGTAAGGGGTCCCAACAAACCCTGTTTTTT
15	TRBJ2-7	-	TRBV15	TRBD1	CATSPQGQGGDEQYF	TGTGCCACCAGCCCCCAGGGACAGGGCGGGGACGAGCAGTACTTC
13	TRBJ2-7	-	TRBV25-1	TRBD1	CASGAGGFYEQYF	TGTGCCAGTGGAGCAGGGGGTTTTTACGAGCAGTACTTC
15	TRBJ2-7	-	TRBV27	TRBD1	CASSHRQGGSYEQYF	TGTGCCAGCAGTCACCGACAGGGGGGCTCCTACGAGCAGTACTTC
17	TRBJ1-2	-	TRBV4-1	-	CASSQGDGGSNNYGYTF	TGCGCCAGCAGCCAAGGTGACGGGGGATCGAATAACTATGGCTACACCTTC
18	TRBJ1-2	-	TRBV4-1	-	CASSQERGALTGHYGYTF	TGCGCCAGCAGCCAAGAACGGGGGGCCCTGACAGGCCACTATGGCTACACCTTC
16	TRBJ2-2	-	TRBV25-1	TRBD2	CASRSSGRAGTGELFF	TGTGCCAGCAGGTCTAGCGGGAGGGCCGGCACCGGGGAGCTGTTTTTT
14	TRBJ2-7	once	TRBV30	-	CAWSMGGKGYEQYF	TGTGCCTGGAGTATGGGGGGTAAAGGCTACGAGCAGTACTTC
14	TRBJ2-7	-	TRBV11-2	-	CASSPYSQGYEQYF	TGTGCCAGCAGCCCGTACTCGCAGGGTTACGAGCAGTACTTC
15	TRBJ2-1	-	TRBV5-4	TRBD2	CASSPSSGTYNEQFF	TGTGCCAGCAGCCCATCTAGCGGGACGTACAATGAGCAGTTCTTC
14	TRBJ2-4	many	TRBV7-9	TRBD2	CASSSGLAVNIQYF	TGTGCCAGCAGCTCGGGACTAGCGGTTAACATTCAGTACTTC
15	TRBJ2-3	once	TRBV6-4	TRBD2	CASSDTGLDPDTQYF	TGTGCCAGCAGTGACACTGGACTAGATCCAGATACGCAGTATTTT
15	TRBJ1-5	-	TRBV6-6	-	CASQNLGGANQPQHF	TGTGCCAGTCAGAATTTGGGAGGGGCAAATCAGCCCCAGCATTTT
16	TRBJ2-2	once	TRBV27	-	CASSLSLGAGTGELFF	TGTGCCAGCAGTTTATCTCTGGGGGCCGGCACCGGGGAGCTGTTTTTT
12	TRBJ2-5	-	TRBV28	-	CASSSPPETQYF	TGTGCCAGCAGTTCTCCCCCCGAGACCCAGTACTTC
14	TRBJ1-2	-	TRBV2	-	CASSEFIGQGGYTF	TGTGCCAGCAGTGAGTTTATAGGGCAGGGAGGCTACACCTTC
13	TRBJ1-1	-	TRBV19	-	CASSVQVNTEAFF	TGTGCCAGTAGTGTGCAGGTGAACACTGAAGCTTTCTTT
14	TRBJ1-2	-	TRBV6-6	TRBD1	CASSRDRGDYGYTF	TGTGCCAGCAGTCGGGACAGGGGGGATTATGGCTACACCTTC
14	TRBJ2-7	-	TRBV28	TRBD1	CASSTGTGAYEQYF	TGTGCCAGCAGCACCGGGACAGGGGCCTACGAGCAGTACTTC
11	TRBJ2-7	-	TRBV29-1	-	CSVKQGYEQYF	TGCAGCGTTAAACAGGGTTACGAGCAGTACTTC
17	TRBJ2-2	once	TRBV6-1	-	CASSEARRGRRTGELFF	TGTGCCAGCAGTGAAGCGCGGAGGGGGCGACGTACCGGGGAGCTGTTTTTT
16	TRBJ2-1	-	TRBV27	TRBD2	CASSYEREPSYNEQFF	TGTGCCAGCAGTTATGAGCGGGAGCCCTCCTACAATGAGCAGTTCTTC
15	TRBJ2-3	-	TRBV28	TRBD2	CASSERESGTDTQYF	TGTGCCAGCAGTGAGCGGGAGTCCGGCACAGATACGCAGTATTTT
15	TRBJ1-5	-	TRBV27	TRBD1	CASSPSQGAGQPQHF	TGTGCCAGCAGTCCGTCACAGGGGGCTGGTCAGCCCCAGCATTTT
15	TRBJ1-1	-	TRBV27	TRBD1	CASSVTGVKDTEAFF	TGTGCCAGCAGTGTTACAGGGGTCAAGGACACTGAAGCTTTCTTT
16	TRBJ2-2	-	TRBV28	TRBD1	CASSLFVTGNAGELFF	TGTGCCAGCAGTTTATTCGTGACAGGGAATGCCGGGGAGCTGTTTTTT
16	TRBJ2-2	-	TRBV11-1	TRBD2	CASTLTSGYNTGELFF	TGTGCCAGCACCTTGACTAGCGGGTATAACACCGGGGAGCTGTTTTTT
14	TRBJ1-2	once	TRBV19	-	CASTPGGGDYGYTF	TGTGCCAGTACCCCAGGCGGGGGCGATTATGGCTACACCTTC
16	TRBJ1-5	-	TRBV2	TRBD1	CASSEGDSYSNQPQHF	TGTGCCAGCAGTGAAGGGGACAGCTATAGCAATCAGCCCCAGCATTTT
15	TRBJ2-7	-	TRBV6-1	-	CASSVRAGPQGEQYF	TGTGCCAGCAGTGTCCGAGCGGGGCCACAGGGCGAGCAGTACTTC
16	TRBJ2-5	-	TRBV6-1	TRBD2	CASSELGGGGQETQYF	TGTGCCAGCAGTGAACTGGGTGGCGGGGGACAAGAGACCCAGTACTTC
11	TRBJ2-1	-	TRBV27	-	CASTAGYEQFF	TGTGCCAGCACCGCAGGGTATGAGCAGTTCTTC
11	TRBJ1-1	once	TRBV28	-	CASSPGGAAFF	TGTGCCAGCAGTCCCGGAGGAGCAGCTTTCTTT
12	TRBJ2-1	-	TRBV29-1	-	CSVEDWSMQQFF	TGCAGCGTTGAAGATTGGAGTATGCAGCAGTTCTTC
15	TRBJ2-7	-	TRBV19	-	CASSIGLDTSYEQYF	TGTGCCAGTAGTATAGGACTGGACACGTCTTACGAGCAGTACTTC
12	TRBJ2-5	once	TRBV14	-	CASSQGRGTQYF	TGTGCCAGCAGCCAAGGGAGAGGGACCCAGTACTTC
15	TRBJ2-7	once	TRBV7-9	TRBD1	CASSLVRTGDYEQYF	TGTGCCAGCAGCTTAGTCAGGACAGGGGACTACGAGCAGTACTTC